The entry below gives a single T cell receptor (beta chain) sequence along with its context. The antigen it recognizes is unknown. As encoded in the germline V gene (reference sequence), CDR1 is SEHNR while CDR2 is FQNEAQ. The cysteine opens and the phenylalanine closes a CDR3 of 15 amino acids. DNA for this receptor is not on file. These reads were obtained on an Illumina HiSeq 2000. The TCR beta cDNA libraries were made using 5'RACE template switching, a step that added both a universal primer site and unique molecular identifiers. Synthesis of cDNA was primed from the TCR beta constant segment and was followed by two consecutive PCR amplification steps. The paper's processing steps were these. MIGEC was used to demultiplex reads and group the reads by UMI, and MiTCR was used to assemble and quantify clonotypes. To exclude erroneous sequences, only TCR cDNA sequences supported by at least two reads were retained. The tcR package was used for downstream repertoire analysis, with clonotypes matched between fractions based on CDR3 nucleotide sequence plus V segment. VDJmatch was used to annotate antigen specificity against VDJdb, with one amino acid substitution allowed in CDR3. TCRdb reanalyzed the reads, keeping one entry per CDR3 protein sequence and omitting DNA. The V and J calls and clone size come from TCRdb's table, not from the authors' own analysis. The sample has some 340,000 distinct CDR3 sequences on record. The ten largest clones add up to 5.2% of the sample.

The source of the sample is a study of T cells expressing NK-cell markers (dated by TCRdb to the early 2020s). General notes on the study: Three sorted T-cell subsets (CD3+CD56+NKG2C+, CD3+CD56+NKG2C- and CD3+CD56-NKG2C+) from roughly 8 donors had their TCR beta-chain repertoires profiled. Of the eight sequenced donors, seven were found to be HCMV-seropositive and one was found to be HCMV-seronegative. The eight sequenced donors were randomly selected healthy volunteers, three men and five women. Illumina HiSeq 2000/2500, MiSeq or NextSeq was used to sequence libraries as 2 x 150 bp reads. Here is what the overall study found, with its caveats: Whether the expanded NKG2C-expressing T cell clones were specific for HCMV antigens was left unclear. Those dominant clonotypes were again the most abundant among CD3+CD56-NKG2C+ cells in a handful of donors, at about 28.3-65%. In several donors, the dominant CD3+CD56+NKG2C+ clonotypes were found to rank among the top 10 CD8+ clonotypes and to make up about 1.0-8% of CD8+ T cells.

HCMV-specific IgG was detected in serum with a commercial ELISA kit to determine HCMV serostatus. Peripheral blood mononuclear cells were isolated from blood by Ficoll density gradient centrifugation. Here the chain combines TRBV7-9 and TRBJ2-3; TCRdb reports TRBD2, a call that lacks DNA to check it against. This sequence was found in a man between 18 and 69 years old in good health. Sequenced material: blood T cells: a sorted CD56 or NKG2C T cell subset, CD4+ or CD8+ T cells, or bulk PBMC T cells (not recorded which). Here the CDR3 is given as CASSIRGGTTDTQYF.